These 27 T cell receptor beta chains came from one sample sequenced in a study of T cell changes during pregnancy in multiple sclerosis. Only in-frame clones appear in the TCRdb table, and some are missing; sequencing was by immunoSEQ multiplex PCR. The sample comprises about 30,000 clones, 90% to 95% of which are singletons, and more than 5.5% rests with the top ten. Material: CD8+ T cells from peripheral blood mononuclear cells, obtained before pregnancy. The receptors were gathered from a female donor with multiple sclerosis, enrolled in a pregnancy study.

The chain has TRBV4-2 and TRBJ1-4, with 7 nucleotides matching TRBD1. The germline CDR1 and CDR2 sequences are LGHNA and YNFKEQ. The CDR3 has 19 residues. Unmatched junction bases numbered 12, after V lost 1 base and J lost 1 base. The CDR3 coding sequence is TGTGCCAGCAGCCAAGTGTGGCAGGGGGAGATAATAACTAATGAAAAACTGTTTTTT. This translates into CASSQVWQGEIITNEKLFF.

The rearrangement links TRBV7-6 to TRBJ2-1; 8 positions match TRBD1. V lost 5 bases to trimming and J lost 3 bases; unmatched junction nucleotides: 9. CDR1 and CDR2 from the germline V gene are SGHVS and FNYEAQ. The CDR3 runs 16 residues. The CDR3 reads CASSDSTGVGYNEQFF. The CDR3 DNA is TGTGCCAGCAGCGACTCGACAGGGGTTGGCTACAATGAGCAGTTCTTC.

The chain has TRBV12-5 and TRBJ2-7; 9 nucleotides align to TRBD1. Germline lookup yields CDR1 LGHNT and CDR2 FRNRAP. The CDR3 extends over 15 amino acids. V lost 0 bases and J lost 5; bases outside the gene matches: 5. This chain's CDR3 is CASGLVPRDRDEQYF. The CDR3, as DNA: TGTGCTAGTGGTTTGGTACCCCGGGACAGGGACGAGCAGTACTTC. The variable domain in full, with the rest retrieved from reference TRBV12-5 and TRBJ2-7, is DARVTQTPRHKVTEMGQEVTMRCQPILGHNTVFWYRQTMMQGLELLAYFRNRAPLDDSGMPKDRFSAEMPDATLATLKIQPSEPRDSAVYFCASGLVPRDRDEQYFGPGTRLTVT.

V gene TRBV6-1 combines with J gene TRBJ2-1, with 7 bases lining up with TRBD2. V trimming: 6 bases; J trimming: 6 bases; junction bases outside the gene matches: 8. Germline lookup yields CDR1 MNHNS and CDR2 SASEGT. This CDR3 is 14 amino acids long. The CDR3 loop is CASSQGRETNEQFF. CDR3 in DNA: TGTGCCAGCAGCCAAGGGCGGGAGACCAATGAGCAGTTCTTC.

This chain links TRBV27 with TRBJ2-1, with a tentative D call TRBD2 (5 bases). Per germline, CDR1 MNHEY and CDR2 SMNVEV (reference sequence). This CDR3 has 16 residues. V was clipped by 8 bases and J by 4 bases, with 21 bases between them. CDR3 coding DNA: TGTGCCAGCGCGGACCCTGCCAAGCGGAATTACAATGAGCAGTTCTTC. This translates into CASADPAKRNYNEQFF.

The gene calls are TRBV6-6 and TRBJ1-5; D unclear. Germline values: CDR1 MNHNY, CDR2 SVGAGI (reference sequence). This CDR3 has 14 residues. The germline V and J ends were trimmed by 0 bases and 7 bases, with 10 bases remaining between them. This CDR3 is CASSYSRAIQPQHF. CDR3 sequence (DNA): TGTGCCAGCAGTTACTCGCGGGCTATCCAGCCCCAGCATTTT.

The chain carries TRBV4-1 and TRBJ2-5; D remains unclear. CDR3 length: 14 residues. Trimming left V 0 bases short and J 5 bases short, with 10 bases between. CDR1 and CDR2 (germline): MGHRA, YSYEKL. The CDR3 here is CASSQDSETETQYF. CDR3 sequence (DNA): TGCGCCAGCAGCCAAGATTCGGAGACGGAGACCCAGTACTTC.

The chain employs TRBV6-4 and TRBJ2-1; TRBD2 agrees at 9 bases. This CDR3 is built from 14 residues. J was trimmed by 6 bases and V by 3 bases; bases with no gene match: 3. The germline gives CDR1 MRHNA, CDR2 SNTAGT. Here the CDR3 reads CASSEGTSSNEQFF. The CDR3 bases are TGTGCCAGCAGTGAAGGGACTAGCAGCAATGAGCAGTTCTTC.

This chain links TRBV4-3 with TRBJ1-5; 10 nucleotides line up with TRBD1. J was trimmed by 7 bases and V by 2 bases; bases with no gene match: 14. Germline assignment: CDR1 LGHNA and CDR2 YSLEER. The CDR3 is 18 residues long. CDR3 DNA sequence: TGCGCCAGCAGCCAAAGTAACCGGGACAGGGGCAGTTGGCAGCCCCAGCATTTT. Encoded protein: CASSQSNRDRGSWQPQHF.

This clone was picked up one time. The chain is built from TRBV29-1 and TRBJ2-7; possible D gene TRBD1, 7 bases. V was trimmed by 7 bases and J by 5 bases, leaving 18 bases between them. Germline V gene data show CDR1 as SQVTM and CDR2 as ANQGSEA. There are 13 residues in the CDR3. The CDR3 DNA is TGCAGCGGGACACAGGGGTGGACTAACGAGCAGTACTTC. Translated, it gives CSGTQGWTNEQYF.

This clone came up a few times. The chain combines TRBV30 with TRBJ1-1, with D possibly TRBD1 on 5 matching bases. CDR1 is GTSNPN, CDR2 SVGIG, per germline (reference sequence). With 1 base removed from V and 6 bases from J, the gap between germline ends came to 9 bases. This CDR3 region has 12 residues. CDR3 in DNA: TGTGCCTGGAGTGGGGGGGAGGCTGAAGCTTTCTTT. Translated, it gives CAWSGGEAEAFF.

This sequence joins TRBV27 and TRBJ1-2; D may be TRBD1 (6 bases). The CDR3 totals 12 residues. Per the germline V gene, CDR1 is MNHEY and CDR2 is SMNVEV (reference sequence). The V gene lost 6 bases and the J gene lost 7 bases, with 12 bases spanning the gap. The CDR3: CASRTQGGGYTF. The CDR3 DNA follows: TGTGCCAGCAGAACACAGGGTGGTGGCTACACCTTC.

The chain recombines TRBV28 with TRBJ2-1, with a weak D call TRBD2 (5 bases). Trimming cost V 1 base and J 0 bases, with 16 bases left between them. CDR3 length: 18 residues. From germline, CDR1 is MDHEN and CDR2 SYDVKM. The CDR3 sequence: CASSLYAHGEDSYNEQFF. The CDR3 coding sequence is TGTGCCAGCAGTTTATATGCCCACGGGGAAGACTCCTACAATGAGCAGTTCTTC.

The chain joins TRBV7-3 to TRBJ2-1, with D perhaps TRBD2 (6 bases). The germline V gene encodes CDR1 SGHTA and CDR2 FQGTGA. The V end was cut by 2 bases, the J end by 6 bases, with 11 bases between. The length of the CDR3 is 14 residues. This chain's CDR3 is CASSLGGAGNEQFF. The CDR3 DNA reads TGTGCCAGCAGCTTAGGTGGAGCGGGCAATGAGCAGTTCTTC.

This clone has a single count. A much more abundant neighbour one base away suggests this may be a read error. The sample has other DNA sequences that encode this CDR3 too. The J gene is TRBJ2-7, the V gene TRBV7-9; 7 positions agree with TRBD1. Germline assignment: CDR1 SEHNR and CDR2 FQNEAQ (reference sequence). This CDR3 is 13 amino acids long. V lost 2 bases, J lost 3 bases, and 1 base stayed unmatched. The DNA for the CDR3 is TGTGCCAGCAGCTTACAGGGGGACTACGAGCAGTACTTC. Encoded protein: CASSLQGDYEQYF.

This chain joins TRBV7-9 and TRBJ2-2; D gene unclear. CDR1 and CDR2 from the germline V gene are SEHNR and FQNEAQ (reference sequence). The CDR3 extends over 13 amino acids. V was trimmed by 0 bases and J by 6 bases, leaving 5 bases between them. CDR3 sequence (DNA): TGTGCCAGCAGCTTAGCCGGGTCCGGGGAGCTGTTTTTT. Protein sequence: CASSLAGSGELFF.

This chain joins TRBV27 and TRBJ1-5; a possible D gene is TRBD1 (5 bases). Trimming shortened V by 6 bases and J by 5 bases, and 14 bases separated the two germline ends. The germline gives CDR1 MNHEY, CDR2 SMNVEV (reference sequence). The CDR3 extends over 14 amino acids. CDR3 DNA: TGTGCCAGCAGCAATACAGGTGGGGATCAGCCCCAGCATTTT. This gives the protein CASSNTGGDQPQHF.

The V gene is TRBV30, the J gene TRBJ2-1; TRBD2 is a possible D gene (5 bases). V dropped 2 bases and J dropped 4 bases, with 9 bases sitting between them. Germline CDR1 and CDR2: GTSNPN and SVGIG (reference sequence). The CDR3 extends over 13 amino acids. CDR3 protein: CAWSPKRYNEQFF. Here the CDR3 DNA reads TGTGCCTGGAGTCCTAAGCGGTACAATGAGCAGTTCTTC.

The chain combines TRBV19 with TRBJ2-2; a possible D gene is TRBD2 (6 bases). V lost 5 bases and J 2 bases, leaving 15 bases between the germline ends. The CDR3 is made up of 16 amino acids. Looked up from germline, CDR1 is LNHDA and CDR2 is SQIVND (reference sequence). The CDR3 DNA follows: TGTGCCAGTAGTCCCCGACTAGTAGGAAACACCGGGGAGCTGTTTTTT. Amino acid sequence: CASSPRLVGNTGELFF.

CDR3 nucleotide sequence: TGTGCCAGCAGTTTATCAGTCACAGGGGGTAACGAGCAGTTCTTC. This codes for CASSLSVTGGNEQFF. The chain has TRBV27 and TRBJ2-1; TRBD1 matches 8 bases. V was pared by 0 bases and J by 10 bases, with 8 bases of the junction left unmatched. CDR3 length: 15 residues. Germline V lookup: CDR1 MNHEY, CDR2 SMNVEV (reference sequence).

This clone rates as medium-sized. V gene TRBV5-4 combines with J gene TRBJ2-3, with D possibly being TRBD1 (6 bases). The CDR3 length is 16 residues. V was trimmed by 0 bases and J by 1 base, leaving 12 bases between them. The germline gives CDR1 SGHNT, CDR2 YYREEE (reference sequence). In DNA form, the CDR3 reads TGTGCCAGCAGCTTGGGACAGGAAGGGGGCACAGATACGCAGTATTTT. It is translated as CASSLGQEGGTDTQYF.

CDR3 residues: CASSPGQLGYEQYF. The CDR3 DNA reads as TGTGCCAGCAGCCCCGGACAGCTCGGCTACGAGCAGTACTTC. The V and J genes are TRBV28 and TRBJ2-7, with D possibly TRBD1 on 6 matching bases. V was trimmed by 6 bases and J by 3 bases, leaving 15 bases between them. Germline V CDR1 and CDR2: MDHEN, SYDVKM. CDR3 length: 14 residues.

Only one count was recorded for this clone. This chain connects TRBV27 to TRBJ2-7; 9 nucleotides agree with TRBD2. This CDR3 is built from 18 residues. Germline V gives CDR1 MNHEY, CDR2 SMNVEV (reference sequence). V lost 1 base to trimming and J lost 5 bases; unmatched junction nucleotides: 15. As DNA, the CDR3 is TGTGCCAGCAGTTTATTACTTTCGCGGGAGGGCGGGTTACACGAGCAGTACTTC. The encoded protein is CASSLLLSREGGLHEQYF.

This chain joins TRBV4-1 and TRBJ2-2; 7 bases agree with TRBD2. Per germline, CDR1 MGHRA and CDR2 YSYEKL. This CDR3 is built from 16 residues. V dropped 3 bases and J dropped 2; count of bases not matched to a gene: 6. CDR3 DNA: TGCGCCAGCAGCCAGGTAGCGGGTTCTAACACCGGGGAGCTGTTTTTT. It yields the protein CASSQVAGSNTGELFF.

This rearrangement joins TRBV27 to TRBJ2-1; no clear D. Germline CDR1 is MNHEY and CDR2 is SMNVEV (reference sequence). The V gene lost 3 bases and the J gene lost 4 bases, with 13 bases spanning the gap. This CDR3 has 15 amino acids. CDR3 residues: CASSLVRETYNEQFF. The CDR3 DNA follows: TGTGCCAGCAGTTTGGTGAGAGAGACTTACAATGAGCAGTTCTTC.

The chain carries TRBV19 and TRBJ1-4, with a weak D call TRBD1 (6 bases). Between the trimmed V and J ends, which lost 0 bases and 5 bases, there was a span of 13 bases. CDR1 is LNHDA and CDR2 is SQIVND in the germline V gene (reference sequence). This CDR3 contains 16 residues. The CDR3 loop reads CASSIEGDRQNEKLFF. The CDR3 DNA reads TGTGCCAGTAGTATAGAGGGCGACAGGCAAAATGAAAAACTGTTTTTT. The full variable domain, rest sourced from reference TRBV19 and TRBJ1-4, is DGGITQSPKYLFRKEGQNVTLSCEQNLNHDAMYWYRQDPGQGLRLIYYSQIVNDFQKGDIAEGYSVSREKKESFPLTVTSAQKNPTAFYLCASSIEGDRQNEKLFFGSGTQLSVL.

J is TRBJ2-7 and V is TRBV15; TRBD2 might be the D (5 bases). This CDR3 region has 15 residues. Between the trimmed V and J ends, which lost 0 bases and 2 bases, there was a span of 11 bases. Germline V gene lookup returns CDR1 LNHNV and CDR2 YYDKDF (reference sequence). The CDR3 nucleotides read TGTGCCACCAGCAGAGATGTTTCCGGGACCTACGAGCAGTACTTC. Translating gives CATSRDVSGTYEQYF.